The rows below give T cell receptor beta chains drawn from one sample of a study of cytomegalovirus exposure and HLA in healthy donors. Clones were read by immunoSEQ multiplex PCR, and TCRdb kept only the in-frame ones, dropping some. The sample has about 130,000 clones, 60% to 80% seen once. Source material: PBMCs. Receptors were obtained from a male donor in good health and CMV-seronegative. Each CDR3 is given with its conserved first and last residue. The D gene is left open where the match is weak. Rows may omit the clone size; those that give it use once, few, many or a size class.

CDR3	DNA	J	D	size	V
CASSMRGIETQYF	TGTGCCAGTAGTATGCGGGGGATCGAGACCCAGTACTTC	TRBJ2-5	TRBD2	-	TRBV19
CASSQASDRGYEQYF	TGCGCCAGCAGCCAAGCTTCTGACAGGGGTTACGAGCAGTACTTC	TRBJ2-7	TRBD1	-	TRBV4-3
CATSRDPGQGYNEQFF	TGTGCCACCAGCAGAGATCCCGGACAGGGGTACAATGAGCAGTTCTTC	TRBJ2-1	TRBD1	-	TRBV15
CASSLTENTGELFF	TGTGCCAGCAGCCTCACTGAGAACACCGGGGAGCTGTTTTTT	TRBJ2-2	-	-	TRBV7-6
CASSLLTFRGQGVSEQYF	TGTGCCAGCAGTTTACTCACCTTTAGGGGACAGGGTGTCTCCGAGCAGTACTTC	TRBJ2-7	TRBD1	-	TRBV28
CASSLDRRVAFF	TGTGCCAGCAGCTTAGATCGCAGGGTGGCTTTCTTT	TRBJ1-1	-	-	TRBV11-2
CASNSEKLFF	TGCGCCAGCAACAGCGAAAAACTGTTTTTT	TRBJ1-4	-	few	TRBV5-1
CAWQTGSRPQHF	TGTGCCTGGCAGACTGGATCAAGGCCCCAGCATTTT	TRBJ1-5	-	few	TRBV30
CASSLEGSRSRNTQYF	TGTGCCAGCAGCTTAGAGGGTAGTCGCTCCCGGAATACGCAGTATTTT	TRBJ2-3	-	-	TRBV5-4
CASSLDSMNSPLHF	TGCGCCAGCAGCTTGGACAGCATGAATTCACCCCTCCACTTT	TRBJ1-6	-	few	TRBV5-1
CASSWGQGNVETQYF	TGCGCCAGCAGCTGGGGACAGGGTAACGTGGAGACCCAGTACTTC	TRBJ2-5	TRBD1	-	TRBV5-1
CASSQEASAAYNEQFF	TGCGCCAGCAGCCAAGAGGCAAGCGCCGCCTACAATGAGCAGTTCTTC	TRBJ2-1	-	-	TRBV4-1